These 5 T cell receptor beta chains were all obtained from the same sample, sequenced in a study of CXCR3 chemokines and chemotherapy response in bladder cancer. TCRdb redid the calling of the PCR reads with MiXCR, one entry per CDR3 protein. The sample holds about 3,500 distinct CDR3 sequences; 25% to 30% are singletons and the top ten take approximately 13%. Sampling was done from a patient whose treatment included neoadjuvant chemotherapy. The receptors come from a human donor with bladder cancer that did not respond to neoadjuvant chemotherapy.

Of note for this clonotype: A single base separates this from a much larger clone, so it may be a read error. The missing conserved phenylalanine or tryptophan at the end of this CDR3 makes a read error likely. The chain has TRBV29-1 and TRBJ1-2; 8 bases fit TRBD1. Germline-derived CDR1 and CDR2 are SQVTM and ANQGSEA. The CDR3 contains 13 residues. Trimming at V came to 7 bases and at J to 4 bases, leaving 8 bases not matched to a gene. The CDR3 DNA reads TGCAGCGCAGGACAGGGATTAAGCTATGGCTACACCATC. Translation gives CSAGQGLSYGYTI.

V and J are TRBV19 and TRBJ2-4; 9 nucleotides align to TRBD1. CDR3 length: 15 residues. The ends lost 6 bases at V and 0 bases at J; junction bases unmatched: 3. Germline V gene sequence: CDR1 LNHDA, CDR2 SQIVND (reference sequence). The CDR3 DNA sequence: TGTGCCAGTAGCACGACAGGGGGAGCCAAAAACATTCAGTACTTC. As protein: CASSTTGGAKNIQYF. The whole variable domain, filled in from reference TRBV19 and TRBJ2-4, reads DGGITQSPKYLFRKEGQNVTLSCEQNLNHDAMYWYRQDPGQGLRLIYYSQIVNDFQKGDIAEGYSVSREKKESFPLTVTSAQKNPTAFYLCASSTTGGAKNIQYFGAGTRLSVL.

Details on this clonotype: One base away lies a much larger clone, so this may be a sequencing read error. J is TRBJ2-7 and V is TRBV20-1; 8 bases match TRBD1. There are 11 residues in the CDR3. Germline loops: CDR1 DFQATT, CDR2 SNEGSKA (reference sequence). Trimming took 7 bases from V and 4 from J; bases not matched to a gene: 3. The DNA of the CDR3 is TGCAGTGACAGGACAGGGTACGAGCAGTACTTC. Protein: CSDRTGYEQYF.

This rearrangement joins TRBV6-1 to TRBJ2-3; 15 positions agree with TRBD2. The CDR3 is made up of 18 amino acids. CDR1 is MNHNS and CDR2 is SASEGT in the germline V gene. The junction had 12 bases not matched to a gene; V was cut back by 5 bases and J by 6 bases. CDR3 nucleotide sequence: TGTGCCAGCAGTCTAACACCCGCGGGGACTAGCGGGGGGGATACGCAGTATTTT. It codes for CASSLTPAGTSGGDTQYF.

Comments on this clonotype: A far larger clone differs by one base, so this is likely a read error. The chain couples TRBV7-9 to TRBJ1-5; D uncertain. CDR3 length: 15 amino acids. The ends were cut back, 3 bases at V and 3 bases at J, with 12 bases in the middle. Per germline, CDR1 SEHNR and CDR2 FQNEAQ (reference sequence). This chain's CDR3 is CASSLGGFHNQPQHF. CDR3 DNA sequence: TGTGCCAGCAGCTTGGGAGGGTTCCACAATCAGCCCCAGCATTTT.